This T cell receptor (beta chain) was observed in a study of identical twins. Unique molecular identifiers were present on the cDNA, which also gained a universal primer site by template switching. MiXCR, applied by TCRdb to the 5' RACE reads, yields one record per CDR3 protein. The sample has about 1.7 million distinct CDR3 sequences; 25% to 35% are singletons. Findings and limits, study-wide: Within twin pairs, the out-of-frame alpha sequences they shared showed excess low generation probability. Abundant beta clonotypes from cord blood had fewer insertions, unlike memory repertoires, which showed none.

V was clipped by 2 bases and J by 2 bases, with 12 bases between them. This CDR3 spans 15 amino acids. Germline-derived CDR1 and CDR2 are ENHRY and SYGVKD. About this clonotype itself: The antigen is unknown.

This chain links TRBV10-3 with TRBJ1-2; D unclear. The sequencing input was cord blood. This TCR was sampled from a newborn girl in good health. CDR3 amino acids: CAISERGEGNYGYTF. The CDR3 nucleotides read TGTGCCATCAGTGAGCGCGGGGAAGGGAACTATGGCTACACCTTC.